These T cell receptor beta chains were read from a single sample in a study of blood T cell repertoires in COVID-19. Method: immunoSEQ multiplex PCR; TCRdb's copy keeps in-frame clones and lacks some. Of approximately 210,000 clones listed, 83% are singletons. Sequences were obtained from peripheral blood. The receptors originated from a woman aged 40 to 55 with active or convalescent COVID-19. The CDR3 runs from the conserved cysteine through the conserved F or W. The D gene is left open where the match is weak. A row's size may be missing; if present it is once, few, many or a size class.

TRBJ1-2,TRBD1,TRBV7-8,NA,TGTGCCAGCAGTCCCACAGGGGACTATGGCTACACCTTC,CASSPTGDYGYTF
TRBJ1-1,TRBD1,TRBV3-1/TRBV3-2,NA,TGTGCCAGCACCCCGACAGGGATTGTGGCTGAAGCTTTCTTT,CASTPTGIVAEAFF
TRBJ2-7,TRBD2,TRBV12-5,NA,TGTGCTAGTGGTTTGGTACCGTCTAGCGGGACGCGAATCCCCTACGAGCAGTACTTC,CASGLVPSSGTRIPYEQYF
TRBJ2-1,TRBD2,TRBV7-2,NA,TGTGCCAGCAGCATCGGGGGGGCCTGGGTTGAGCAGTTCTTC,CASSIGGAWVEQFF
TRBJ2-7,TRBD2,TRBV11-2,NA,TGTGCCAGCAACAACCCCCCTAGCGGGATTGACGAGCAGTACTTC,CASNNPPSGIDEQYF
TRBJ1-5,NA,TRBV18,NA,TGTGCCAGCTCACCACTCAGTGGTCAGCCCCAGCATTTT,CASSPLSGQPQHF
TRBJ2-1,NA,TRBV12-3/TRBV12-4,NA,TGTGCCAGCAGTTTAGTCGCGGGGAATGATTTCTTC,CASSLVAGNDFF
TRBJ1-2,NA,TRBV11-3,NA,TGTGCCAGCAGCTTAGGCGGCGGGGCGGGGGGCTACACCTTC,CASSLGGGAGGYTF
TRBJ1-6,NA,TRBV7-9,few,TGTGCCAGCAGCGCCGGTAGTTCACCCCTCCACTTT,CASSAGSSPLHF
TRBJ2-7,TRBD1,TRBV5-1,NA,TGCGCCAGCAGCTCCCGACCCACAGGGGGCTACGAGCAGTACTTC,CASSSRPTGGYEQYF
TRBJ1-1,NA,TRBV3-1/TRBV3-2,NA,TGTGCCAGCAGCCAAGTGCGGGACACTGAAGCTTTCTTT,CASSQVRDTEAFF
TRBJ2-2,NA,TRBV30,NA,TGTGCCTGGAGGTTCGGAGGACCCGGGGAGCTGTTTTTT,CAWRFGGPGELFF
TRBJ2-1,TRBD1,TRBV4-2,NA,TGTGCCAGCAGCCACTCAAGTACAGGGGACAATGAGCAGTTCTTC,CASSHSSTGDNEQFF
TRBJ2-1,NA,TRBV7-3,NA,TGTGCCAGCAGCTTAGACAGGTGGTACCCTGAGCAGTTCTTC,CASSLDRWYPEQFF
TRBJ1-2,TRBD1,TRBV5-1,once,TGCGCCAGCAGATTAAGGGGGCAGGGAGACTATGGCTACACCTTC,CASRLRGQGDYGYTF
TRBJ2-1,NA,TRBV12-3/TRBV12-4,once,TGTGCCAGCAGTTTGGGCAATCCACGGTTCTTC,CASSLGNPRFF
TRBJ2-3,NA,TRBV9,NA,TGTGCCAGCAGTGGAGGGGGCACAGATACGCAGTATTTT,CASSGGGTDTQYF
TRBJ2-3,TRBD2,TRBV7-3,NA,TGTGCCAGCAGCTCAACTAGCGGGAGGGAGTATTTT,CASSSTSGREYF
TRBJ2-2,TRBD2,TRBV5-4,NA,TGTGCCAGCAGCCCCACTAGCGGTGGGGGCACCGGGGAGCTGTTTTTT,CASSPTSGGGTGELFF
TRBJ2-5,NA,TRBV24-1,NA,TGTGCCACCAGTGATTTCCCTAGAGGGCATTCTCAAGAGACCCAGTACTTC,CATSDFPRGHSQETQYF
TRBJ2-1,NA,TRBV27,NA,TGTGCCAGCAGTGCTAGAAACAATGAGCAGTTCTTC,CASSARNNEQFF
TRBJ2-3,TRBD2,TRBV25-1,NA,TGTGCCAGCAGTGATGGGGCGGGAGAAATAGATACGCAGTATTTT,CASSDGAGEIDTQYF
TRBJ1-5,NA,TRBV29-1,NA,TGCAGCGTCGCTATAGGCACAGACAATCAGCCCCAGCATTTT,CSVAIGTDNQPQHF
TRBJ1-1,TRBD1,TRBV10-2,NA,TGCGCCAGCAGTGATGGACAGGGTCACACTGAAGCTTTCTTT,CASSDGQGHTEAFF
TRBJ1-2,NA,TRBV30,NA,TGTGCCTGGACCGGGCGGAGGGCGGAAGGCTACACCTTC,CAWTGRRAEGYTF
TRBJ2-3,TRBD2,TRBV19,NA,TGTGCCAGTAGTTCCCGGGGACTAGCGGGGGTGACAGATACGCAGTATTTT,CASSSRGLAGVTDTQYF
TRBJ1-3,NA,TRBV10-3,few,TGTGCCATCAGCCAGGGCTCTGGAAACACCATATATTTT,CAISQGSGNTIYF
TRBJ2-4,TRBD2,TRBV4-3,NA,TGCGCCAGCAGCCAAAATAGCGGGTTAGCCAAAAACATTCAGTACTTC,CASSQNSGLAKNIQYF
TRBJ2-5,NA,TRBV5-6,NA,TGTGCCAGCAGCTTGCCAGCGGAGAAAGAGACCCAGTACTTC,CASSLPAEKETQYF
TRBJ1-5,NA,TRBV4-1,NA,TGCGCCATCCAGGGCGACAGCAATCAGCCCCAGCATTTT,CAIQGDSNQPQHF
TRBJ2-1,TRBD2,TRBV4-3,once,TGCGCCAGCAGCCAAGATCGGGCTAGCGGGGGGGCGTATGAGCAGTTCTTC,CASSQDRASGGAYEQFF
TRBJ1-5,TRBD1,TRBV5-5,NA,TGTGCCAGCAGCACAGGGGCCGGAATATATAGCAATCAGCCCCAGCATTTT,CASSTGAGIYSNQPQHF
TRBJ1-1,TRBD1,TRBV6-5,NA,TGTGCCAGCAGTTATAGGGACAGGGGGGCCACTGAAGCTTTCTTT,CASSYRDRGATEAFF
TRBJ1-6,NA,TRBV5-1,NA,TGCGCCAGCAGCTTGGCCCGGGGGAATTCACCCCTCCACTTT,CASSLARGNSPLHF
TRBJ1-3,NA,TRBV27,few,TGTGCCAGCAAAGGACACTCTGGAAACACCATATATTTT,CASKGHSGNTIYF
TRBJ2-7,NA,TRBV7-3,NA,TGTGCCAGCAGCTTAACTGTGGAGCGGGTAGGCTCCTACGAGCAGTACTTC,CASSLTVERVGSYEQYF
TRBJ2-7,NA,TRBV28,NA,TGTGCCAGCAGCCTGCAGGGCGAGCAGTACTTC,CASSLQGEQYF
TRBJ2-6,TRBD1,TRBV4-3,NA,TGCGCCAGCAGTCGAACAGTACAGGGGTCTGGGGCCAACGTCCTGACTTTC,CASSRTVQGSGANVLTF
TRBJ1-4,NA,TRBV9,NA,TGTGCCAGCAGCGGAGGCGAGGAGGGTGAAAAACTGTTTTTT,CASSGGEEGEKLFF
TRBJ2-7,NA,TRBV28,NA,TGTGCCACCGAGACGGAGCGCTCCTACGAGCAGTACTTC,CATETERSYEQYF
TRBJ1-1,NA,TRBV27,NA,TGTGCCAGCAGTCCCTTACTGGGGGGTTGGATTGAAGCTTTCTTT,CASSPLLGGWIEAFF
TRBJ1-4,NA,TRBV28,NA,TGTGCCACGCACAGCCAGGGTTTAAGGTTTTTT,CATHSQGLRFF
TRBJ1-4,TRBD1,TRBV30,NA,TGTGCCTGGAGGGACAGGGTGGCTGAAAAACTGTTTTTT,CAWRDRVAEKLFF
TRBJ1-1,TRBD1,TRBV14,NA,TGTGCCAGCAGCCAAAACAGGGGGCTGACTGAAGCTTTCTTT,CASSQNRGLTEAFF
TRBJ2-5,NA,TRBV6-6,NA,TGTGCCAGCAGCAACCAAGAGACCCAGTACTTC,CASSNQETQYF
TRBJ1-2,NA,TRBV29-1,once,TGCAGCGTAGAGAATCAGGGGCATAACTATGGCTACACCTTC,CSVENQGHNYGYTF
TRBJ1-1,NA,TRBV5-1,NA,TGCGCCAGCAGCTTAGTGGAGGACACTGAAGCTTTCTTT,CASSLVEDTEAFF
TRBJ1-4,TRBD1,TRBV7-8,NA,TGTGCCAGCAGCCCATCCGGGACAGGGAATGAAAAACTGTTTTTT,CASSPSGTGNEKLFF
TRBJ1-2,NA,TRBV6-6,NA,TGTGCCAGCAGCCGGGGGGGAGACTATGGCTACACCTTC,CASSRGGDYGYTF
TRBJ2-1,NA,TRBV7-9,NA,TGTGCCAGCAGCGTAGGGGGACTGTTGGCGGATCAGTTCTTC,CASSVGGLLADQFF